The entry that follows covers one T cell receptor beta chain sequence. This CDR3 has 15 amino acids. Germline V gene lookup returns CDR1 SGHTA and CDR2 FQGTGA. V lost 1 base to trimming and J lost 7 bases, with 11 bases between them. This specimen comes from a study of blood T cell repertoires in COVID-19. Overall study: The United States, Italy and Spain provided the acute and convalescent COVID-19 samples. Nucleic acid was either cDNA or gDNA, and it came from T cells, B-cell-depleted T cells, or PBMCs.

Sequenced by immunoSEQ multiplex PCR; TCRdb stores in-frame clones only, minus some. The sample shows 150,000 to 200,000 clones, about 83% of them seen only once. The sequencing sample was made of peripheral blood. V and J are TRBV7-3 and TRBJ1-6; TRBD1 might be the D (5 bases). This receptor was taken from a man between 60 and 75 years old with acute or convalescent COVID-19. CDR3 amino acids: CASSLSGGGNSPLHF. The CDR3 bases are TGTGCCAGCAGCTTAAGTGGGGGAGGCAATTCACCCCTCCACTTT.